The 20 T cell receptor beta chains below come from one sample, sequenced in a study of molecular identifiers for immune sequencing clone quantification. TCRdb reanalysed the PCR reads using MiXCR and keeps one entry per CDR3 protein. The sample consists of about 640,000 distinct CDR3 sequences, around 20% of them appearing once. The sample consisted of naive CD8+ T cells from blood, with Jurkat cell RNA spiked in. Subset described: FACS-sorted CD8+CD4-CCR7+CD45RA+ naive T cells. The receptor source for this set is a human donor in good health. Some libraries in this study had Jurkat cell RNA spiked in.

Points on this clonotype: With a much larger clone just one base away, this may be a read error. The gene calls are TRBV6-2 or TRBV6-3 and TRBJ2-4; D ambiguous. The CDR3 runs to 13 residues. V lost 8 bases to trimming and J lost 8 bases, with 16 bases between them. Looked up from germline, CDR1 is MNHEY and CDR2 is SVGEGT. This CDR3 reads CASGLFERDIQYF. As DNA, the CDR3 is TGTGCCAGCGGTTTGTTCGAAAGGGACATTCAGTACTTC.

Turning to this clonotype: One base away lies a much larger clone, so this may be a sequencing read error. The J gene is TRBJ2-7, the V gene TRBV7-9; TRBD2 aligns across 7 bases. The ends lost 1 base at V and 9 bases at J; junction bases unmatched: 15. Germline CDR1 SEHNR, CDR2 FQNEAQ (reference sequence). The CDR3 is 16 residues long. The CDR3 DNA sequence: TGTGCCAGCAGCTTAGAGGCTGGGGCGGGAGCCCACGGGCAGTACTTC. Its protein is CASSLEAGAGAHGQYF.

This rearrangement joins TRBV20-1 to TRBJ2-7; D remains ambiguous. The CDR3 is 12 amino acids. CDR1 and CDR2 from the germline V gene are DFQATT and SNEGSKA (reference sequence). Trimming removed 6 bases at V and 2 bases at J, with 11 bases between. This CDR3 reads CSASWLTYEQYF. The CDR3 bases are TGCAGTGCCTCGTGGCTCACCTACGAGCAGTACTTC.

The V call is TRBV29-1, the J call TRBJ1-5; D is uncertain. V lost 1 base, J lost 0 bases, and 13 bases lay in between. This CDR3 has 16 residues. The germline V gene encodes CDR1 SQVTM and CDR2 ANQGSEA. CDR3 sequence reads: CSVEGVVGHSNQPQHF. The CDR3 nucleotides read TGCAGCGTTGAAGGGGTAGTAGGGCATAGCAATCAGCCCCAGCATTTT.

This clonotype was recorded at least ten times. The chain is built from TRBV4-3 and TRBJ1-1; D gene unclear. The V and J ends lost 0 bases and 6 bases respectively, with 14 bases between them. This CDR3 has 15 amino acids. CDR1 and CDR2 (germline): LGHNA, YSLEER. CDR3 residues: CASSQDGSSFAEAFF. CDR3 bases: TGCGCCAGCAGCCAAGATGGGTCCTCTTTTGCTGAAGCTTTCTTT.

In regard to this clonotype: Given a much more abundant clone one base away, this may be a read error. This chain joins TRBV20-1 and TRBJ2-6; a weak D match, TRBD1 (6 bases). The CDR3 spans 17 residues. Germline values: CDR1 DFQATT, CDR2 SNEGSKA (reference sequence). The V end was cut by 0 bases, the J end by 5 bases, with 17 bases between. CDR3 DNA: TGCAGTGCTAGAGATGCAGGGGATCTTCCTAGGGCCAACGTCCTGACTTTC. Translated: CSARDAGDLPRANVLTF.

A remark on this clonotype: Since a much larger clone is just one base distant, this may be a read error. V usage is TRBV7-9 and J usage is TRBJ2-7; tentative D call: TRBD2 (6 bases). The CDR3 has 14 amino acids. Trimming removed 5 bases from V and 4 bases from J, with 15 bases in between. Germline lookup yields CDR1 SEHNR and CDR2 FQNEAQ (reference sequence). The CDR3 DNA sequence: TGTGCCAGCAGCGCACCGGGACGGGGGTACGAGCAGTACTTC. Its translation is CASSAPGRGYEQYF. Full variable domain (missing parts from reference TRBV7-9 and TRBJ2-7): DTGVSQNPRHKITKRGQNVTFRCDPISEHNRLYWYRQTLGQGPEFLTYFQNEAQLEKSRLLSDRFSAERPKGSFSTLEIQRTEQGDSAMYLCASSAPGRGYEQYFGPGTRLTVT.

Concerning this clonotype: Possible read error: a much larger clone is one base away. This chain joins TRBV4-1 and TRBJ2-3; 9 bases map to TRBD1. The CDR3 has 15 residues. Germline CDR1 is MGHRA and CDR2 is YSYEKL. The CDR3: CAGRTQGAVADTQYF. For the CDR3, the DNA is TGCGCCGGCAGGACACAGGGGGCCGTCGCAGATACGCAGTATTTT.

For this clonotype: The conserved closing phenylalanine or tryptophan is absent in this CDR3, likely reflecting a read error. J is TRBJ2-4 and V is TRBV19; D is unresolved. V lost 6 bases, J lost 5 bases, and 14 bases lay in between. This CDR3 is built from 14 residues. The germline V gene has CDR1 LNHDA and CDR2 SQIVND (reference sequence). In nucleotides, the CDR3 is TGTGCCAGTAGAGCCGGGCCGTCCCAAAACATTCAGTACTCC. It yields the protein CASRAGPSQNIQYS.

This clonotype was detected a few times. The chain uses TRBV2 and TRBJ1-4; the match to TRBD1 covers 8 bases. This CDR3 is built from 15 residues. In germline, CDR1 is SNHLY, CDR2 FYNNEI. V lost 4 bases, J lost 2 bases, and 3 bases stayed unmatched. CDR3 sequence: CASSVRDRTNEKLFF. CDR3 bases: TGTGCCAGCAGTGTAAGGGACAGGACTAATGAAAAACTGTTTTTT. The full variable domain, with the rest looked up from reference TRBV2 and TRBJ1-4, is EPEVTQTPSHQVTQMGQEVILRCVPISNHLYFYWYRQILGQKVEFLVSFYNNEISEKSEIFDDQFSVERPDGSNFTLKIRSTKLEDSAMYFCASSVRDRTNEKLFFGSGTQLSVL.

This chain links TRBV7-9 with TRBJ2-1; possibly TRBD2 for D (6 bases). Trimming cost V 1 base and J 3 bases, with 10 bases left between them. The CDR3 runs to 15 residues. Germline V gene lookup returns CDR1 SEHNR and CDR2 FQNEAQ (reference sequence). The CDR3 loop reads CASSLVDYVYNEQFF. DNA of the CDR3: TGTGCCAGCAGCTTAGTGGACTACGTCTACAATGAGCAGTTCTTC.

The table lists this clonotype with many counts. The chain is built from TRBV23-1 and TRBJ2-5; TRBD1 agrees at 12 bases. TRBV23-1 counts as an open reading frame of uncertain function. Trimming at V came to 3 bases and at J to 5 bases, leaving 16 bases not matched to a gene. This CDR3 contains 19 residues. For the CDR3, the DNA is TGCGCCAGCAGTCACCGACCGGGACAGGGGGCACCATTGGGCGAGACCCAGTACTTC. Protein: CASSHRPGQGAPLGETQYF.

This clonotype was counted a single time. A read error may produce the germline difference seen at one junction end. The chain links TRBV12-3 or TRBV12-4 to TRBJ2-7; 8 bases match TRBD1. The length of the CDR3 is 14 residues. The CDR3 bases are TGTGCCAGCAGTTTGGGGACAGGCGCCTACGAGCAGCACTTC. This gives the protein CASSLGTGAYEQHF.

Ten or more counts support this clonotype. This chain uses TRBV4-3 with TRBJ2-1; D not resolved. Germline V CDR1 and CDR2: LGHNA, YSLEER. V was clipped by 0 bases and J by 2 bases, with 11 bases between them. The CDR3 has 16 residues. CDR3 residues: CASSQESERPYNEQFF. DNA for the CDR3: TGCGCCAGCAGCCAAGAGTCCGAGCGCCCCTACAATGAGCAGTTCTTC.

On this clonotype itself: This clone may be a read error of a much larger clone one base away. The chain is built from TRBV6-5 and TRBJ1-1; D ambiguous. CDR1 is MNHEY and CDR2 is SVGAGI in the germline V gene. The CDR3 loop spans 13 amino acids. CDR3 coding DNA: TGTGCCAGCTTCCGCTTTGGGAACACTGAATCTTTCTTT. Amino acid sequence: CASFRFGNTESFF.

The table lists this clonotype with many counts. The V gene is TRBV25-1, the J gene TRBJ1-1; 8 bases are a match to TRBD1. Per germline, CDR1 MGHDK and CDR2 SYGVNS. J lost 0 bases, V lost 4 bases, and 4 bases had no gene match. This CDR3 region has 15 residues. In DNA, the CDR3 is TGTGCCAGCAGTGTAGGGACAGGAATGAACACTGAAGCTTTCTTT. Translated: CASSVGTGMNTEAFF.

This clonotype appeared many times. The chain uses TRBV7-6 and TRBJ2-7; 10 positions match TRBD2. After removal of 1 base from V and 1 base from J, the junction contained 4 bases not matched to a gene. Germline loops: CDR1 SGHVS, CDR2 FNYEAQ. The CDR3 has 16 amino acids. CDR3 loop: CASSLEPAGGSYEQYF. For the CDR3, the DNA is TGTGCCAGCAGCTTAGAACCAGCGGGAGGGTCCTACGAGCAGTACTTC.

This clonotype was detected many times. The J gene is TRBJ2-7, the V gene TRBV20-1; a possible D gene is TRBD1 (5 bases). The CDR3 is 15 residues long. The V gene lost 0 bases and the J gene lost 2 bases, with 14 bases spanning the gap. Germline V gives CDR1 DFQATT, CDR2 SNEGSKA (reference sequence). For the CDR3, the DNA is TGCAGTGCTAGAGATGAACAGGCGTTGACCTACGAGCAGTACTTC. This encodes CSARDEQALTYEQYF.

Regarding this clonotype: A read error is likely, as this CDR3 ends without the conserved phenylalanine or tryptophan. The chain joins TRBV18 to TRBJ2-5; no reliable D call. Deletions cut 2 bases from V and 2 bases from J, with 12 bases between. The CDR3 contains 15 residues. Per the germline V gene, CDR1 is KGHSH and CDR2 is LQKENI. CDR3 protein: CASSPGWATQETQYL. The CDR3 nucleotides read TGTGCCAGCTCACCAGGTTGGGCTACACAAGAGACCCAGTACCTC.

The chain employs TRBV19 and TRBJ2-1, with 9 nucleotides matching TRBD1. The CDR3 length is 15 residues. J gave up 4 bases and V 5 bases, and 6 bases lay outside the gene matches. Germline CDR1 is LNHDA and CDR2 is SQIVND (reference sequence). As DNA, the CDR3 is TGTGCCAGTAGTGAGGGACAGGGATTATACAATGAGCAGTTCTTC. This gives the protein CASSEGQGLYNEQFF.